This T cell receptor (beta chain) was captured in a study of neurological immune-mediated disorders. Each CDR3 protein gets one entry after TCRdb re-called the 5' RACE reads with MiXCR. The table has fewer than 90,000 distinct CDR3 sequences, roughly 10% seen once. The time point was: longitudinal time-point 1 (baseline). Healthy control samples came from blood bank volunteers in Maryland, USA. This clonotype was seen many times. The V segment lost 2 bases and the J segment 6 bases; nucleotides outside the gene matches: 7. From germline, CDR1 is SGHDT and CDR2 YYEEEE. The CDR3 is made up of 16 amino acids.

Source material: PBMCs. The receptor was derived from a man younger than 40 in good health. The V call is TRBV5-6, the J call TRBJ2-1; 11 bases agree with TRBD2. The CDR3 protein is CASSLLAGDYGNEQFF. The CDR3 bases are TGTGCCAGCAGCTTACTAGCGGGAGATTATGGCAATGAGCAGTTCTTC.